The 17 T cell receptor beta chains listed next were all sequenced from one sample in a study of CD8+CD57+ T cells in acquired aplastic anemia. Template material for TCR beta VDJ and CDR3 profiling consisted of genomic DNA. In TCRdb, the reads were re-called with MiXCR into one record per CDR3 protein. Of 150,000 to 200,000 distinct CDR3 sequences in the sample, around three fifths were seen once. Sequencing was performed on sorted CD4+, CD8+, or CD8+CD57+ T cells (not recorded which) from PBMCs. These receptors were obtained from a human donor with severe aplastic anemia or a healthy control (not recorded which).

V gene TRBV19 combines with J gene TRBJ2-5; 7 bases are a match to TRBD1. This CDR3 is 14 amino acids long. Germline trimming cut 4 bases from V and 5 bases from J; bases unmatched to any gene: 7. Germline assignment: CDR1 LNHDA and CDR2 SQIVND (reference sequence). The CDR3 spells CASSSTGVSETQYF. As DNA, the CDR3 is TGTGCCAGTAGTAGTACAGGGGTGAGCGAGACCCAGTACTTC. Together with reference TRBV19 and TRBJ2-5, the CDR3 gives the full variable domain: DGGITQSPKYLFRKEGQNVTLSCEQNLNHDAMYWYRQDPGQGLRLIYYSQIVNDFQKGDIAEGYSVSREKKESFPLTVTSAQKNPTAFYLCASSSTGVSETQYFGPGTRLLVL.

The chain has TRBV10-3 and TRBJ2-2; 7 positions match TRBD2. Germline V CDR1 and CDR2: ENHRY, SYGVKD. Trimming at V came to 7 bases and at J to 5 bases, leaving 10 bases not matched to a gene. The CDR3 has 15 amino acids. The CDR3: CAINGASGRTGELFF. The CDR3 bases are TGTGCCATCAACGGTGCTAGCGGACGTACCGGGGAGCTGTTTTTT.

This chain links TRBV7-9 with TRBJ1-1; the D is unclear. The CDR3 runs 14 residues. Germline CDR1 and CDR2: SEHNR and FQNEAQ (reference sequence). V gave up 5 bases and J gave up 0 bases, with 10 bases separating them. The CDR3 coding sequence is TGTGCCAGCAGCGCCTATAACATGAACACTGAAGCTTTCTTT. Protein product: CASSAYNMNTEAFF.

The V call is TRBV7-2, the J call TRBJ1-2; TRBD1 agrees at 8 bases. V lost 1 base and J lost 5; bases outside the gene matches: 6. CDR3 length: 15 amino acids. The germline gives CDR1 SGHTA, CDR2 FQGNSA. CDR3 amino acids: CASSLERTGRYGYTF. The CDR3 nucleotides read TGTGCCAGCAGCTTAGAGCGGACAGGGAGGTATGGCTACACCTTC.

As regards this clonotype: One end of the junction is discordant with germline, which a read error may explain. The V gene is TRBV20-1, the J gene TRBJ1-5; the match to TRBD1 covers 7 bases. Per germline, CDR1 DFQATT and CDR2 SNEGSKA (reference sequence). The CDR3 is made up of 15 amino acids. CDR3 loop: CSANRDRASNQPQHF. DNA of the CDR3: TGCAGTGCGAACCGGGACAGAGCTAGCAATCAGCCCCAGCACTTT.

As regards this clonotype: One end of the junction varies from germline; a read error may be responsible. The J gene is TRBJ1-1, the V gene TRBV7-9, with a tentative D call TRBD1 (5 bases). From germline, CDR1 is SEHNR and CDR2 FQNEAQ (reference sequence). The CDR3 runs 15 residues. CDR3 coding DNA: TGCGCCAGCAGCCAACCCGACAGACCGAACACTGAAGCTTTCTTT. Its protein is CASSQPDRPNTEAFF. Combining the CDR3 with reference TRBV7-9 and TRBJ1-1 gives the whole variable domain DTGVSQNPRHKITKRGQNVTFRCDPISEHNRLYWYRQTLGQGPEFLTYFQNEAQLEKSRLLSDRFSAERPKGSFSTLEIQRTEQGDSAMYLCASSQPDRPNTEAFFGQGTRLTVV.

CDR3 DNA sequence: TGTGCCATAGGGACAGGGGTTACGGCAAGCTATGGCTACACCTTC. Translated, it gives CAIGTGVTASYGYTF. The chain carries TRBV10-3 and TRBJ1-2; 10 bases are a match to TRBD1. This CDR3 comprises 15 residues. The V and J ends lost 9 bases and 4 bases, in that order; junction bases with no gene match: 11. Germline V gene sequence: CDR1 ENHRY, CDR2 SYGVKD.

This clonotype came up a few times. The chain has TRBV20-1 and TRBJ1-1; unclear D gene. Germline V gene lookup returns CDR1 DFQATT and CDR2 SNEGSKA (reference sequence). The CDR3 has 11 amino acids. The germline V and J ends were trimmed by 3 bases and 4 bases, with 6 bases remaining between them. This chain's CDR3 is CSASPGTEAFF. For the CDR3, the DNA is TGCAGTGCTAGTCCGGGCACTGAAGCTTTCTTT.

A remark on this clonotype: A junction end diverges from the germline sequence, so it may reflect a read error. This chain uses TRBV9 with TRBJ1-3; no firm D call. The CDR3 length is 19 residues. CDR1 is SGDLS and CDR2 is YYNGEE in the germline V gene. The CDR3 DNA reads as TGCGCCAGCAGCGCGAGAGACCCCGGAACCTACTACTCTGGAAACACCATATATTTT. Amino acid sequence: CASSARDPGTYYSGNTIYF.

Concerning this clonotype: A clone one base away is much larger, so this may be a read error. The chain has TRBV7-9 and TRBJ2-3, with a weak D call TRBD2 (6 bases). Germline V CDR1 and CDR2: SEHNR, FQNEAQ (reference sequence). There are 15 residues in the CDR3. In DNA, the CDR3 is TGTGCCAGCATCTTGGGGTTAACTAGCACAGATGCGCAGTATTTT. Translating it yields CASILGLTSTDAQYF.

V usage is TRBV12-3 or TRBV12-4 and J usage is TRBJ2-7; the D is unclear. The V and J ends lost 4 bases and 2 bases respectively, with 12 bases between them. The CDR3 totals 14 residues. The CDR3, as DNA: TGTGCCAGCAGTTATGCGACCAGACCCTACGAGCAGTACTTC. Residues: CASSYATRPYEQYF.

The chain recombines TRBV29-1 with TRBJ2-2, with 8 nucleotides matching TRBD1. The CDR3 contains 15 residues. Germline V gives CDR1 SQVTM, CDR2 ANQGSEA. V shed 1 base and J 3 bases; nucleotides not matched to a gene: 4. The CDR3 DNA reads as TGCAGCGTTGAAGGAGCAGGGGGCGACACCGGGGAGCTGTTTTTT. This gives the protein CSVEGAGGDTGELFF.

The V call is TRBV7-9, the J call TRBJ2-3; D uncertain. Germline CDR1 SEHNR, CDR2 FQNEAQ (reference sequence). The CDR3 runs to 16 residues. V dropped 1 base and J dropped 1 base, with 12 bases sitting between them. The CDR3 loop is CASSLDRLSRTDTQYF. As DNA, the CDR3 is TGTGCCAGCAGCTTAGACCGACTCTCCCGCACAGATACGCAGTATTTT.

On this clonotype itself: At one end, the junction sequence differs from germline, possibly due to a read error. The V and J genes are TRBV6-6 and TRBJ2-7; D is ambiguous. In germline, CDR1 is MNHNY, CDR2 SVGAGI (reference sequence). The CDR3 has 13 residues. The CDR3 DNA follows: TGTGCCAGCAGTTACCCGGATTCCTACGAGCGGTACTTC. Translated: CASSYPDSYERYF.

V usage is TRBV15 and J usage is TRBJ1-2, with D perhaps matching TRBD1 (5 bases). V lost 4 bases to trimming and J lost 8 bases, with 17 bases between them. The CDR3 totals 14 residues. The germline CDR1 and CDR2 sequences are LNHNV and YYDKDF (reference sequence). The CDR3, as DNA: TGTGCCACCAGCATCGGAGGAGAAGCAGGGGGCTACACCTTC. This codes for CATSIGGEAGGYTF.

The V call is TRBV20-1, the J call TRBJ1-6; perhaps TRBD1 as D (5 bases). The germline V gene encodes CDR1 DFQATT and CDR2 SNEGSKA (reference sequence). V was clipped by 1 base and J by 16 bases, with 11 bases between them. This CDR3 has 11 residues. CDR3 sequence reads: CSARALTALHF. The CDR3 DNA follows: TGCAGTGCTAGAGCGTTGACAGCACTCCACTTT.

This clonotype was observed at least ten times. The chain employs TRBV11-2 and TRBJ1-5, with TRBD1 matching over 8 bases. Germline V gene lookup returns CDR1 SGHAT and CDR2 FQNNGV. The CDR3 is 15 residues long. After removal of 5 bases from V and 5 bases from J, the junction contained 8 bases not matched to a gene. CDR3 sequence reads: CASSHGQGPYQPQHF. As DNA, the CDR3 is TGTGCCAGCAGCCACGGACAGGGTCCTTATCAGCCCCAGCATTTT.